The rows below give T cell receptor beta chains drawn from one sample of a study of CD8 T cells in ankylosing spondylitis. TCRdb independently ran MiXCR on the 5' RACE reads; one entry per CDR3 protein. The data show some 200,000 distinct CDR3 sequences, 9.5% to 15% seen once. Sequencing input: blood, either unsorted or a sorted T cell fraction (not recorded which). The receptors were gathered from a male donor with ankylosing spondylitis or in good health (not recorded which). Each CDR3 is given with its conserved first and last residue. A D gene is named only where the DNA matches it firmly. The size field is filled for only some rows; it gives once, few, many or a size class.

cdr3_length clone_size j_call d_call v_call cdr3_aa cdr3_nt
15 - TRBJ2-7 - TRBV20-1 CSARAGEGSGYEQYF TGCAGTGCTAGAGCGGGAGAGGGCTCGGGCTACGAGCAGTACTTC
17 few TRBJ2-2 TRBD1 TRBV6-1 CASSEDMTGSNTGELFF TGTGCCAGCAGTGAAGATATGACAGGGAGCAACACCGGGGAGCTGTTTTTT
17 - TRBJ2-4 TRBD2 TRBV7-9 CASSLVREGPIQNIQYF TGTGCCAGCAGCTTAGTGCGGGAGGGCCCTATACAAAACATTCAGTACTTC
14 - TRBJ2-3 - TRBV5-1 CASSPNYLTDTQYF TGCGCCAGCAGCCCCAACTACCTCACAGATACGCAGTATTTT
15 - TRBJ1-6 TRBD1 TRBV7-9 CASSLGGQGPTPLHF TGTGCCAGCAGCTTAGGGGGACAGGGGCCTACACCCCTCCACTTT
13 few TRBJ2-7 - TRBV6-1 CASSEGVHYEQYF TGTGCCAGCAGTGAAGGGGTTCACTACGAGCAGTACTTC
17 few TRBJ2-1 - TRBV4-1 CASSQDGARSSYNEQFF TGCGCCAGCAGCCAAGATGGGGCCAGAAGCTCCTACAATGAGCAGTTCTTC
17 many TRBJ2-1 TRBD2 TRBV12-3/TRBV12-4 CASSLTSGGLSYNEQFF TGTGCCAGCAGCCTCACTAGCGGGGGCTTATCCTACAATGAGCAGTTCTTC
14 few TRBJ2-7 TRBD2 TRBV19 CASSTAGESYEQYF TGTGCCAGTAGTACGGCGGGGGAGTCCTACGAGCAGTACTTC
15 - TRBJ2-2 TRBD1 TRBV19 CASSLTGGNTGELFF TGTGCCAGTAGTTTAACAGGGGGAAACACCGGGGAGCTGTTTTTT
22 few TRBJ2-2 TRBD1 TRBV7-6 CASSLKAFRDRGTNLNTGELFF TGTGCCAGCAGCTTAAAGGCTTTCCGGGACAGGGGAACCAACCTGAACACCGGGGAGCTGTTTTTT
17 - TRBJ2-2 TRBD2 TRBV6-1 CASAPSLADEDTGELFF TGTGCCAGCGCCCCGTCCCTAGCGGACGAGGACACCGGGGAGCTGTTTTTT
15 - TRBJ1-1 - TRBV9 CASSVVTGQNTEAFF TGTGCCAGCAGCGTAGTTACAGGGCAAAACACTGAAGCTTTCTTT
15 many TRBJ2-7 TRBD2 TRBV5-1 CASSLAVAGEYEQYF TGCGCCAGCAGCTTGGCAGTAGCGGGAGAGTACGAGCAGTACTTC
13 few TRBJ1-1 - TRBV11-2 CATFRVGDTEAFF TGTGCCACCTTCAGGGTGGGGGACACTGAAGCTTTCTTT
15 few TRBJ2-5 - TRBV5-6 CASRVLTQPIETQYF TGTGCCAGCAGGGTATTGACACAACCAATAGAGACCCAGTACTTC
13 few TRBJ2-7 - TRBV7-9 CASSLVNPYEQYF TGTGCCAGCAGCTTAGTTAACCCCTACGAGCAGTACTTC
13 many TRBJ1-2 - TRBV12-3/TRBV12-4 CASSLPLNYGYTF TGTGCCAGCAGTTTACCGCTTAACTATGGCTACACCTTC
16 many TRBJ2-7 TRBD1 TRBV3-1 CASSGPRDSHSYEQYF TGTGCCAGCAGCGGCCCTAGGGACAGCCATTCCTACGAGCAGTACTTC
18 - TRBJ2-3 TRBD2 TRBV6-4 CASSDRGLAGGPTDTQYF TGTGCCAGCAGTGACAGGGGACTAGCGGGAGGGCCAACAGATACGCAGTATTTT
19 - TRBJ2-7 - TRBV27 CASSLVPVALARSSYEQYF TGTGCCAGCAGTTTAGTCCCAGTCGCCCTAGCGAGAAGCTCCTACGAGCAGTACTTC
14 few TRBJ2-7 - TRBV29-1 CSVVGRHPPYEQYF TGCAGCGTTGTGGGGAGGCACCCTCCTTACGAGCAGTACTTC
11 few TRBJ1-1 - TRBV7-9 CASSRDYPAFF TGTGCCAGCAGCCGGGACTACCCCGCTTTCTTT
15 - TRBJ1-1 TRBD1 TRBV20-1 CSARDLGTGYTEAFF TGCAGTGCTAGAGATTTAGGGACAGGGTACACTGAAGCTTTCTTT
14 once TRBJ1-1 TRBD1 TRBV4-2 CAMGPGQRNTEAFF TGTGCCATGGGCCCGGGACAGCGGAACACTGAAGCTTTCTTT